This is a list of T cell receptor beta chains from one sample in a study of CD8 T cells in ankylosing spondylitis. TCRdb reprocessed the 5' RACE reads with MiXCR, giving one entry per CDR3 protein. The sample has 150,000 or so distinct CDR3 sequences, approximately 10% seen once. Material for sequencing was blood, either unsorted or a sorted T cell fraction (not recorded which). Receptor source: a male donor with ankylosing spondylitis or in good health (not recorded which). Both conserved end residues are part of each CDR3. D genes are given only for firm matches. Size is omitted from some rows. Given values are once, few, many or a class for expanded clones.

V gene: TRBV12-3/TRBV12-4; D gene: NA; J gene: TRBJ2-1; clone size: many; CDR3 protein: CATQRGAGNEQFF; CDR3 DNA: TGTGCCACCCAAAGGGGAGCGGGTAATGAGCAGTTCTTC
V gene: TRBV10-3; D gene: NA; J gene: TRBJ2-3; clone size: NA; CDR3 protein: CAISEWGPGSLDTQYF; CDR3 DNA: TGTGCCATCAGTGAGTGGGGTCCGGGATCGTTGGATACGCAGTATTTT
V gene: TRBV27; D gene: TRBD2; J gene: TRBJ2-3; clone size: NA; CDR3 protein: CASSFGAGGSTDTQYF; CDR3 DNA: TGTGCCAGCAGTTTCGGCGCGGGGGGTTCCACAGATACGCAGTATTTT
V gene: TRBV14; D gene: TRBD2; J gene: TRBJ2-5; clone size: few; CDR3 protein: CASSQHRSGTDIARDLTPEETQYF; CDR3 DNA: TGTGCCAGCAGCCAACATAGGAGCGGGACGGATATTGCAAGGGATCTGACGCCTGAAGAGACCCAGTACTTC
V gene: TRBV27; D gene: TRBD1; J gene: TRBJ1-2; clone size: many; CDR3 protein: CASNLDREGF; CDR3 DNA: TGTGCCAGCAACTTGGACAGGGAGGGCTTC
V gene: TRBV12-3/TRBV12-4; D gene: NA; J gene: TRBJ2-5; clone size: many; CDR3 protein: CASSSYGGQETQYF; CDR3 DNA: TGTGCCAGCAGTTCATACGGGGGACAAGAGACCCAGTACTTC
V gene: TRBV29-1; D gene: NA; J gene: TRBJ2-3; clone size: few; CDR3 protein: CSVGSGSAPDTQYF; CDR3 DNA: TGCAGCGTTGGGTCCGGGAGTGCCCCAGATACGCAGTATTTT
V gene: TRBV5-1; D gene: TRBD2; J gene: TRBJ2-7; clone size: NA; CDR3 protein: CASSLDRLAGEYEQYF; CDR3 DNA: TGCGCCAGCAGCTTGGATCGACTAGCGGGAGAGTACGAGCAGTACTTC
V gene: TRBV5-5; D gene: TRBD2; J gene: TRBJ2-5; clone size: many; CDR3 protein: CASSLGIGRVVETQYF; CDR3 DNA: TGTGCCAGCAGCTTGGGGATAGGGAGGGTAGTCGAGACCCAGTACTTC
V gene: TRBV25-1; D gene: TRBD1; J gene: TRBJ2-1; clone size: many; CDR3 protein: CASSESVTGDNEQFF; CDR3 DNA: TGTGCCAGCAGTGAATCGGTGACAGGGGACAATGAGCAGTTCTTC
V gene: TRBV20-1; D gene: TRBD1; J gene: TRBJ1-1; clone size: many; CDR3 protein: CSARVRQGQALIFF; CDR3 DNA: TGCAGTGCTAGAGTCCGACAGGGACAGGCTCTTATCTTCTTT
V gene: TRBV4-2; D gene: NA; J gene: TRBJ1-4; clone size: many; CDR3 protein: CASSQEQTELYEKLFF; CDR3 DNA: TGTGCCAGCAGCCAAGAACAGACCGAACTTTATGAAAAACTGTTTTTT
V gene: TRBV15; D gene: NA; J gene: TRBJ2-5; clone size: many; CDR3 protein: CATSKRLRVGETQYF; CDR3 DNA: TGTGCCACCAGCAAACGACTGAGAGTAGGAGAGACCCAGTACTTC
V gene: TRBV7-7; D gene: NA; J gene: TRBJ2-5; clone size: NA; CDR3 protein: CASSLGTGESGETQYF; CDR3 DNA: TGTGCCAGCAGCTTAGGGACGGGAGAGAGCGGAGAGACCCAGTACTTC
V gene: TRBV3-1; D gene: NA; J gene: TRBJ1-1; clone size: many; CDR3 protein: CASSQDRGSTGGEAFF; CDR3 DNA: TGTGCCAGCAGCCAAGATCGGGGTTCAACGGGAGGTGAAGCTTTCTTT
V gene: TRBV7-2; D gene: TRBD2; J gene: TRBJ2-2; clone size: NA; CDR3 protein: CASSVGLVNTGELFF; CDR3 DNA: TGTGCCAGCAGCGTCGGACTAGTGAACACCGGGGAGCTGTTTTTT
V gene: TRBV4-3; D gene: NA; J gene: TRBJ1-5; clone size: many; CDR3 protein: CASSSVWGGNQPQHF; CDR3 DNA: TGCGCCAGCAGCTCCGTTTGGGGTGGCAATCAGCCCCAGCATTTT
V gene: TRBV11-1; D gene: TRBD2; J gene: TRBJ2-3; clone size: few; CDR3 protein: CASSSGRVLAGGVSTDTQYF; CDR3 DNA: TGTGCCAGCAGCTCAGGGCGGGTACTAGCGGGAGGAGTAAGCACAGATACGCAGTATTTT
V gene: TRBV20-1; D gene: NA; J gene: TRBJ2-3; clone size: many; CDR3 protein: CSALGRLGTDTQYF; CDR3 DNA: TGCAGTGCTTTGGGCCGTCTGGGCACAGATACGCAGTATTTT
V gene: TRBV11-3; D gene: NA; J gene: TRBJ2-1; clone size: many; CDR3 protein: CASSLVAANNEQFF; CDR3 DNA: TGTGCCAGCAGCTTAGTGGCGGCCAACAATGAGCAGTTCTTC
V gene: TRBV2; D gene: NA; J gene: TRBJ1-1; clone size: many; CDR3 protein: CASSEDDTEAFF; CDR3 DNA: TGTGCCAGCAGTGAAGACGATACTGAAGCTTTCTTT
V gene: TRBV5-4; D gene: NA; J gene: TRBJ1-1; clone size: few; CDR3 protein: CASSTGLRNTEAFF; CDR3 DNA: TGTGCCAGCAGTACAGGGTTAAGGAACACTGAAGCTTTCTTT
V gene: TRBV7-2; D gene: NA; J gene: TRBJ2-7; clone size: few; CDR3 protein: CASSLVSWEQYF; CDR3 DNA: TGTGCCAGCAGCTTAGTGTCCTGGGAGCAGTACTTC
V gene: TRBV5-1; D gene: NA; J gene: TRBJ1-2; clone size: many; CDR3 protein: CASSPGDFGEGYTF; CDR3 DNA: TGCGCCAGCAGCCCAGGGGATTTTGGGGAAGGCTACACCTTC
V gene: TRBV28; D gene: NA; J gene: TRBJ1-2; clone size: NA; CDR3 protein: CASSIAPSEYGYTF; CDR3 DNA: TGTGCCAGCAGTATCGCCCCCTCCGAATATGGCTACACCTTC
V gene: TRBV10-3; D gene: NA; J gene: TRBJ2-3; clone size: NA; CDR3 protein: CAISDCHQDTQYF; CDR3 DNA: TGTGCCATCAGTGACTGTCATCAAGATACGCAGTATTTT
V gene: TRBV18; D gene: NA; J gene: TRBJ1-5; clone size: many; CDR3 protein: CASSLPNQPQHF; CDR3 DNA: TGTGCCAGCTCACTCCCCAATCAGCCCCAGCATTTT
V gene: TRBV4-2; D gene: NA; J gene: TRBJ1-1; clone size: many; CDR3 protein: CASSQGLGDLNTEAFF; CDR3 DNA: TGTGCCAGCAGCCAAGGGCTGGGCGACCTGAACACTGAAGCTTTCTTT
V gene: TRBV15; D gene: NA; J gene: TRBJ2-5; clone size: many; CDR3 protein: CATSNRKRGRETQYF; CDR3 DNA: TGTGCCACCAGCAATCGTAAACGGGGGAGGGAGACCCAGTACTTC
V gene: TRBV6-5; D gene: TRBD1; J gene: TRBJ2-1; clone size: many; CDR3 protein: CASSSGTGGNEQFF; CDR3 DNA: TGTGCCAGCAGTTCCGGGACAGGGGGAAATGAGCAGTTCTTC
V gene: TRBV5-1; D gene: NA; J gene: TRBJ2-2; clone size: many; CDR3 protein: CASSLIAENTGELFF; CDR3 DNA: TGCGCCAGCAGCTTGATAGCGGAGAACACCGGGGAGCTGTTTTTT
V gene: TRBV5-1; D gene: NA; J gene: TRBJ2-3; clone size: many; CDR3 protein: CASSLEAVSPGDTQYF; CDR3 DNA: TGCGCCAGCAGCTTGGAGGCGGTTTCGCCGGGAGATACGCAGTATTTT
V gene: TRBV12-3/TRBV12-4; D gene: TRBD1; J gene: TRBJ2-7; clone size: many; CDR3 protein: CASSSRTGVSYEQYF; CDR3 DNA: TGTGCCAGCAGTTCGCGGACAGGAGTCTCCTACGAGCAGTACTTC
V gene: TRBV12-3/TRBV12-4; D gene: NA; J gene: TRBJ1-3; clone size: many; CDR3 protein: CASSSLISVSGNTIYF; CDR3 DNA: TGTGCCAGCAGTTCCCTAATTTCCGTCTCTGGAAACACCATATATTTT
V gene: TRBV19; D gene: TRBD2; J gene: TRBJ2-7; clone size: few; CDR3 protein: CASSTSGSRPGYEQYF; CDR3 DNA: TGTGCCAGTAGTACTAGCGGGAGTCGCCCGGGGTACGAGCAGTACTTC
V gene: TRBV21-1; D gene: NA; J gene: TRBJ2-7; clone size: NA; CDR3 protein: CASSPSYGDGLSYEQYF; CDR3 DNA: TGTGCCAGCAGCCCCTCGTATGGGGACGGCCTCTCGTACGAGCAGTACTTC
V gene: TRBV5-1; D gene: NA; J gene: TRBJ2-3; clone size: NA; CDR3 protein: CASSLQDAGRTDTQYF; CDR3 DNA: TGCGCCAGCAGCCTGCAGGATGCCGGGAGAACAGATACGCAGTATTTT
V gene: TRBV19; D gene: NA; J gene: TRBJ1-1; clone size: few; CDR3 protein: CATDGGHLIMNTEAFF; CDR3 DNA: TGTGCCACCGATGGCGGACACCTCATCATGAACACTGAAGCTTTCTTT
V gene: TRBV12-3/TRBV12-4; D gene: NA; J gene: TRBJ1-5; clone size: many; CDR3 protein: CASSRDISNQPQHF; CDR3 DNA: TGTGCCAGCAGCCGGGACATTAGCAATCAGCCCCAGCATTTT
V gene: TRBV7-2; D gene: TRBD1; J gene: TRBJ2-1; clone size: few; CDR3 protein: CASSPPGQGAEQFF; CDR3 DNA: TGTGCCAGCAGCCCGCCGGGACAGGGCGCTGAGCAGTTCTTC